What follows are 25 T cell receptor beta chains derived from one specimen sequenced in a study of lymphopenia after photon versus proton radiotherapy. Data came from immunoSEQ multiplex PCR; TCRdb stores just in-frame clones and leaves some out. The table includes some 55,000 clones, approximately 83% detected once. The source was peripheral blood, collected from a patient treated with photon-based radiotherapy. The receptors stem from a man aged 35 to 55 with gastric cancer.

The gene calls are TRBV5-4 and TRBJ2-7; 12 bases match TRBD2. V lost 0 bases, J lost 6 bases, and 4 bases stayed unmatched. CDR3 size: 15 residues. From germline, CDR1 is SGHNT and CDR2 YYREEE (reference sequence). As DNA, the CDR3 is TGTGCCAGCAGCTTGGTCGCGGGACTAGCGGGCGAGCAGTACTTC. It specifies CASSLVAGLAGEQYF.

The chain has TRBV7-2 and TRBJ2-2; maybe TRBD1 (6 bases). The V end lost 3 bases, the J end lost 5 bases, and 19 bases lay between the germline ends. From germline, CDR1 is SGHTA and CDR2 FQGNSA. This CDR3 region has 17 residues. The DNA of the CDR3 is TGTGCCAGCAGCTTCTGGACCGGGACAAGGGGAACCGGGGAGCTGTTTTTT. This encodes CASSFWTGTRGTGELFF. The full variable domain, rest sourced from reference TRBV7-2 and TRBJ2-2, is GAGVSQSPSNKVTEKGKDVELRCDPISGHTALYWYRQSLGQGLEFLIYFQGNSAPDKSGLPSDRFSAERTGGSVSTLTIQRTQQEDSAVYLCASSFWTGTRGTGELFFGEGSRLTVL.

The rearrangement joins TRBV6-6 to TRBJ1-2; 10 positions agree with TRBD1. The V gene's germline CDR1 is MNHNY and CDR2 SVGAGI (reference sequence). This CDR3 contains 14 residues. Unmatched junction bases numbered 4, after V lost 7 bases and J lost 2 bases. The CDR3 loop is CASTETGGNYGYTF. For the CDR3, the DNA is TGTGCCAGCACCGAGACAGGGGGCAACTATGGCTACACCTTC.

The chain carries TRBV5-4 and TRBJ2-7; no definite D call. This CDR3 has 14 amino acids. V was cut by 4 bases and J by 6 bases, with 17 bases left in between. The germline gives CDR1 SGHNT, CDR2 YYREEE (reference sequence). As DNA, the CDR3 is TGTGCCAGCAGCCAAGATGGCATTGGTCCCGAGCAGTACTTC. It encodes CASSQDGIGPEQYF.

The chain recombines TRBV9 with TRBJ1-3; D is ambiguous. Trimming stripped 1 base from V and 0 bases from J, with 8 bases between. Germline V gene data show CDR1 as SGDLS and CDR2 as YYNGEE. This CDR3 contains 15 residues. The CDR3 DNA sequence: TGTGCCAGCAGCGTAAGCGGGATCTCTGGAAACACCATATATTTT. Amino acids: CASSVSGISGNTIYF.

The rearrangement uses TRBV7-2 and TRBJ1-2; no definite D call. The CDR3 covers 15 residues. CDR1 SGHTA and CDR2 FQGNSA come from the germline V gene. The germline V and J ends were trimmed by 1 base and 0 bases, with 9 bases remaining between them. CDR3 region: CASSLGLQPNYGYTF. In DNA form, the CDR3 reads TGTGCCAGCAGCTTAGGTCTACAGCCTAACTATGGCTACACCTTC.

The rearrangement uses TRBV5-5 and TRBJ1-3; D gene uncertain. The germline CDR1 and CDR2 sequences are SGHKS and YYEKEE (reference sequence). V shed 0 bases and J shed 0 bases, with 10 bases lying between them. The CDR3 spans 16 residues. CDR3 sequence reads: CASSLEAIISGNTIYF. CDR3 DNA sequence: TGTGCCAGCAGCTTGGAAGCTATTATCTCTGGAAACACCATATATTTT.

The chain recombines TRBV7-9 with TRBJ2-2; 12 bases map to TRBD1. The CDR3 length is 16 residues. J lost 3 bases, V lost 4 bases, and 3 bases had no gene match. Germline values: CDR1 SEHNR, CDR2 FQNEAQ (reference sequence). CDR3 coding DNA: TGTGCCAGCAGCTGGGGACAGGGGGCGGACACCGGGGAGCTGTTTTTT. It translates to CASSWGQGADTGELFF. The whole variable domain, filled in from reference TRBV7-9 and TRBJ2-2, reads DTGVSQNPRHKITKRGQNVTFRCDPISEHNRLYWYRQTLGQGPEFLTYFQNEAQLEKSRLLSDRFSAERPKGSFSTLEIQRTEQGDSAMYLCASSWGQGADTGELFFGEGSRLTVL.

Only one count was recorded for this clone. This chain joins TRBV10-3 and TRBJ2-7, with 7 positions matching TRBD1. Germline CDR1 and CDR2: ENHRY and SYGVKD. Losses at the gene ends were 4 bases for V and 0 bases for J; bases not matched to a gene: 0. The CDR3 is 13 residues long. CDR3 DNA: TGTGCCATCAGTGGACAGGGCTCCTACGAGCAGTACTTC. It codes for CAISGQGSYEQYF.

This chain links TRBV19 with TRBJ2-3; D is unresolved. The CDR3 length is 13 residues. In germline, CDR1 is LNHDA, CDR2 SQIVND (reference sequence). Trimming removed 6 bases from V and 0 bases from J, with 7 bases in between. The CDR3 is CASSPESTDTQYF. DNA of the CDR3: TGTGCCAGTAGCCCGGAGAGCACAGATACGCAGTATTTT.

The genes are TRBV2 and TRBJ2-2; D uncertain. Germline values: CDR1 SNHLY, CDR2 FYNNEI. The CDR3 totals 15 residues. V gave up 6 bases and J gave up 1 base, with 12 bases separating them. CDR3 residues: CASRKSGWNTGELFF. As DNA, the CDR3 is TGTGCCAGCAGGAAAAGTGGTTGGAACACCGGGGAGCTGTTTTTT. Complete variable domain (other parts from reference TRBV2 and TRBJ2-2): EPEVTQTPSHQVTQMGQEVILRCVPISNHLYFYWYRQILGQKVEFLVSFYNNEISEKSEIFDDQFSVERPDGSNFTLKIRSTKLEDSAMYFCASRKSGWNTGELFFGEGSRLTVL.

The chain joins TRBV10-3 to TRBJ1-3, with D possibly matching TRBD1 (5 bases). The germline V gene encodes CDR1 ENHRY and CDR2 SYGVKD. The CDR3 contains 15 residues. With 10 bases removed from V and 2 bases from J, the gap between germline ends came to 18 bases. This CDR3 is CATWAGTGPGNTIYF. Written as DNA, the CDR3 is TGTGCCACCTGGGCTGGCACAGGCCCTGGAAACACCATATATTTT.

The chain couples TRBV2 to TRBJ1-2; D ambiguous. The V and J ends lost 5 bases and 0 bases respectively, with 10 bases between them. Germline lookup yields CDR1 SNHLY and CDR2 FYNNEI. The CDR3 runs 14 residues. In nucleotides, the CDR3 is TGTGCCAGCAGTTACAGCGACCCTAACTATGGCTACACCTTC. Translation: CASSYSDPNYGYTF.

This clone has more than one count but fewer than ten. This chain uses TRBV6-5 with TRBJ1-2; no firm D call. Germline-derived CDR1 and CDR2 are MNHEY and SVGAGI. The V and J ends lost 8 bases and 8 bases respectively, with 6 bases between them. The CDR3 covers 9 residues. The DNA for the CDR3 is TGTGCCAGCTCGGGGGGCTACACCTTC. As protein: CASSGGYTF.

The chain links TRBV6-5 to TRBJ2-7, with no clear D. Germline V gives CDR1 MNHEY, CDR2 SVGAGI. V dropped 2 bases and J dropped 3 bases, with 8 bases sitting between them. This CDR3 comprises 13 residues. DNA of the CDR3: TGTGCCAGCAGTTACGCCCCTAGCTACGAGCAGTACTTC. Translating it yields CASSYAPSYEQYF.

The V gene is TRBV30, the J gene TRBJ2-7; TRBD1 or TRBD2 may be the D gene (5 bases each). The germline V gene encodes CDR1 GTSNPN and CDR2 SVGIG (reference sequence). Trimming shortened V by 0 bases and J by 0 bases, and 12 bases separated the two germline ends. The CDR3 extends over 15 amino acids. CDR3: CAWSVLGDHSYEQYF. CDR3 DNA sequence: TGTGCCTGGAGTGTACTCGGGGACCACTCCTACGAGCAGTACTTC.

J is TRBJ2-1 and V is TRBV5-6; 9 bases line up with TRBD1. The germline V gene has CDR1 SGHDT and CDR2 YYEEEE. The CDR3 length is 16 residues. V shed 4 bases, J shed 1 base, and the junction held 6 bases outside the gene matches. The CDR3, as DNA: TGTGCCAGCAGCCGGGACAGGGCCCCTTCCTACAATGAGCAGTTCTTC. The encoded protein is CASSRDRAPSYNEQFF.

The chain carries TRBV6-1 and TRBJ1-4, with D perhaps TRBD1 (5 bases). The length of the CDR3 is 11 residues. Trimming removed 8 bases at V and 6 bases at J, with 7 bases between. Germline V gene sequence: CDR1 MNHNS, CDR2 SASEGT. The CDR3 DNA follows: TGTGCCAGCGTGGGACATGAAAAACTGTTTTTT. This gives the protein CASVGHEKLFF.

This chain joins TRBV11-2 and TRBJ2-1; no reliable D call. V was shortened by 1 base and J by 5 bases, with 18 bases between the two germline ends. The germline V gene has CDR1 SGHAT and CDR2 FQNNGV. This CDR3 comprises 17 residues. CDR3: CASSLVIVAAPNNEQFF. The CDR3, as DNA: TGTGCCAGCAGCTTAGTAATCGTGGCGGCGCCGAACAATGAGCAGTTCTTC.

The chain uses TRBV5-6 and TRBJ2-2; 9 bases line up with TRBD1. V gave up 2 bases and J gave up 5 bases; unmatched junction bases: 4. This CDR3 region has 15 residues. Germline-derived CDR1 and CDR2 are SGHDT and YYEEEE. The CDR3 DNA is TGTGCCAGCAGCTTCGGGACAGGGAGAACCGGGGAGCTGTTTTTT. This codes for CASSFGTGRTGELFF.

The genes are TRBV7-3 and TRBJ2-1, with TRBD1 matching over 12 bases. The germline V gene has CDR1 SGHTA and CDR2 FQGTGA. Losses at the gene ends were 2 bases for V and 1 base for J; bases not matched to a gene: 3. The CDR3 has 17 residues. CDR3 loop: CASSLGTGGASYNEQFF. The CDR3 bases are TGTGCCAGCAGCTTAGGGACAGGGGGCGCATCCTACAATGAGCAGTTCTTC.

V usage is TRBV19 and J usage is TRBJ2-1; 8 bases line up with TRBD1. This CDR3 has 14 amino acids. Germline-derived CDR1 and CDR2 are LNHDA and SQIVND (reference sequence). V shed 4 bases, J shed 3 bases, and the junction held 2 bases outside the gene matches. The chain's CDR3 is CASSTGGVYNEQFF. The CDR3 nucleotides are TGTGCCAGTAGTACAGGGGGCGTCTACAATGAGCAGTTCTTC. Using reference TRBV19 and TRBJ2-1 for the parts outside the CDR3, the full variable domain is DGGITQSPKYLFRKEGQNVTLSCEQNLNHDAMYWYRQDPGQGLRLIYYSQIVNDFQKGDIAEGYSVSREKKESFPLTVTSAQKNPTAFYLCASSTGGVYNEQFFGPGTRLTVL.

The rearrangement links TRBV6-5 to TRBJ2-3; TRBD2 is a possible D gene (5 bases). V was cut by 6 bases and J by 8 bases, with 18 bases left in between. The CDR3 covers 14 residues. Per the germline V gene, CDR1 is MNHEY and CDR2 is SVGAGI. DNA of the CDR3: TGTGCCAGCAGATCGGTAGGACGAGGGCGTACGCAGTATTTT. Protein product: CASRSVGRGRTQYF.

This chain links TRBV19 with TRBJ1-1, with 8 bases identical to TRBD1. V was clipped by 7 bases and J by 4 bases; unmatched bases: 14. This CDR3 is built from 16 residues. Germline V CDR1 and CDR2: LNHDA, SQIVND (reference sequence). CDR3 nucleotide sequence: TGTGCCAGTATGGGACAGGCGACCCCGTCGGGCACTGAAGCTTTCTTT. The encoded protein is CASMGQATPSGTEAFF.

The rearrangement links TRBV11-2 to TRBJ2-2; D is perhaps TRBD1 or TRBD2 (6 bases each). Between the trimmed V and J ends, which lost 5 bases and 2 bases, there was a span of 15 bases. This CDR3 spans 16 amino acids. Germline-derived CDR1 and CDR2 are SGHAT and FQNNGV. The CDR3 here is CASSPDRRGNTGELFF. CDR3 coding DNA: TGTGCCAGCAGCCCCGACAGGAGGGGAAACACCGGGGAGCTGTTTTTT.